The following is a TCR beta chain sequence with its context. This clone was found a few times. Its antigen target is currently unknown. One base away there is no much larger clone; base qualities are not given. The sample comes from a study of metastatic and nonmetastatic thyroid tumors (dated by TCRdb to between 2020 and 2021). With regard to the full study: For patients with malignant and with benign thyroid disease, the researchers compared repertoires between peripheral blood samples and tumor or nodule tissue samples.

No treatment had been received by any patient before thyroid surgery. The study retrospectively analysed patient clinical samples collected from about 2012 to 2018 using T-cell receptor beta sequencing. Overall results and qualifications from the work: In both blood and tumor samples, malignant tumors were reported to have significantly higher TCR beta diversity than benign nodules.

The V and J ends are trimmed by 1 base and 3 bases, leaving 7 bases between them. The CDR3 runs 13 amino acids, cysteine and phenylalanine included. The CDR3 DNA has 39 bases and is translated from base 1. CDR1 and CDR2, looked up from the germline V gene (reference sequence), are LNHNV and YYDKDF. Library method: PCR. TCRdb names Illumina HiSeq 4000 as the instrument used. High-throughput sequencing was used to profile the TCR beta-chain CDR3 region of every patient. In the authors' own workflow: CDR3 differences across clinicopathological groups were used to build a classifier for discriminating distant-metastatic papillary thyroid cancer patients. The Shannon index was used to measure repertoire diversity, and the Morisita-Horn index was used to measure how similar tumor and blood repertoires were. TCRdb redid the processing of the public reads, applying fastp at Q25 and MiXCR, and retained in-frame beta chains. The V and J calls and clone size come from TCRdb's table, not from the authors' own analysis. The sample contains under 35,000 clones, 20% to 25% of them found a single time. The top ten clonotypes cover just over 14% of the sample.

The V gene is TRBV15 and the J gene is TRBJ2-7, with the identity of the D gene unclear. The source material was blood. The TCR was taken from a female donor with papillary thyroid cancer or a benign thyroid nodule (not recorded which). Some clones in this sample may be carry-over from other donors' samples. The CDR3 is CATSRGLYYEQYF. The nucleotides are TGTGCCACCAGCAGAGGTCTTTACTACGAGCAGTACTTC.